This T cell receptor beta chain was recorded in a study of cytomegalovirus exposure and HLA in healthy donors. The PCR made use of 60 Vbeta and 13 Jbeta primers. Produced via immunoSEQ multiplex PCR; TCRdb's table is partial and in-frame only. The sample contains more than 150,000 clones, approximately 80% of which appear only once. The CDR3 extends over 15 amino acids. Germline CDR1 is SNHLY and CDR2 is FYNNEI. With 5 bases removed from V and 2 bases from J, the gap between germline ends came to 13 bases. Sequencing was done on a sample of PBMCs. The rearrangement links TRBV2 to TRBJ2-4; tentatively, D is TRBD1 (6 bases). This clonotype originated in a woman aged 25 to 45 in good health and CMV-seropositive. Here the CDR3 reads CASSLGARSKNIQYF. The CDR3, as DNA: TGTGCCAGCAGTCTGGGGGCCCGGTCCAAAAACATTCAGTACTTC. Based on the CDR3 plus reference TRBV2 and TRBJ2-4, the full variable domain is EPEVTQTPSHQVTQMGQEVILRCVPISNHLYFYWYRQILGQKVEFLVSFYNNEISEKSEIFDDQFSVERPDGSNFTLKIRSTKLEDSAMYFCASSLGARSKNIQYFGAGTRLSVL.